This T cell receptor (beta chain) was sequenced during a study of cytomegalovirus exposure and HLA in healthy donors. Points from the study as a whole: A list of 150 or so TCR beta chains associated with cytomegalovirus was given. TCR beta chain V- and J-gene trimming was linked, in a later analysis, to a missense variant in DCLRE1C. In vitro work confirmed that three CMV-associated chains recognize CMV antigens. Analysis performed later showed TCR beta chains linked to HLA being more clonally expanded than equally common others.

The CDR3 extends over 14 amino acids. In germline, CDR1 is MNHEY, CDR2 SVGAGI. V gave up 7 bases and J gave up 5 bases; unmatched junction bases: 7. Both 60 Vbeta primers and 13 Jbeta primers went into the PCR. Using immunoSEQ multiplex PCR, the repertoire was profiled, and TCRdb retains in-frame clones only, with some absent. In the table there are under 130,000 clones, under 85% of which are singletons. This clone was seen a handful of times. The antigen remains unidentified. Material for sequencing was PBMCs. This sequence was found in a man in his late teens or twenties in good health and CMV-seronegative. The rearrangement uses TRBV6-5 and TRBJ2-1, with 8 nucleotides matching TRBD1. The CDR3 region is CASKDRESNNEQFF. The CDR3 bases are TGTGCCAGCAAGGACAGGGAATCAAACAATGAGCAGTTCTTC.